This TCR beta chain originates from a study of shared clonotypes between healthy human individuals. General observations from the study: Of the naive CD4 clonotypes, roughly 5.5% were shared across a handful of donors. Naive subsets, compared against memory subsets, generally had larger estimated richness values. Among donors, the sharing of clonotypes was expected to be influenced by sequencing depth.

As handled by the study authors: With immunoSEQ giving junction-only sequences and no quality scores, filtering differed. Sequencing was performed with immunoSEQ multiplex PCR; in TCRdb, only in-frame clones are kept and a portion is missing. The DNA gave D and trimming, while V, J and clone size come from that table. The sample lists roughly 810,000 clones; about 96% were seen once. About this clone: Its antigen remains unidentified.

Naive-designated CD8 cells lacked CD45RO, were positively enriched for CCR7, and omitted terminally differentiated effector memory CD45RA+ cells. The TCR comes from a man in his thirties or forties in good health. Material for sequencing was naive CD8+ T cells sorted from blood.

CDR3 sequence (DNA): TGCGCCAGCAGCACCTTAGGGACAGAAAGCTCCTACAATGAGCAGTTCTTC. This codes for CASSTLGTESSYNEQFF. The V gene is TRBV5-1, the J gene TRBJ2-1; 7 bases align to TRBD1. The J segment lost 0 bases and the V segment lost 4 bases, leaving 10 bases of the junction unmatched. Germline lookup yields CDR1 SGHRS and CDR2 YFSETQ. This CDR3 is built from 17 residues.